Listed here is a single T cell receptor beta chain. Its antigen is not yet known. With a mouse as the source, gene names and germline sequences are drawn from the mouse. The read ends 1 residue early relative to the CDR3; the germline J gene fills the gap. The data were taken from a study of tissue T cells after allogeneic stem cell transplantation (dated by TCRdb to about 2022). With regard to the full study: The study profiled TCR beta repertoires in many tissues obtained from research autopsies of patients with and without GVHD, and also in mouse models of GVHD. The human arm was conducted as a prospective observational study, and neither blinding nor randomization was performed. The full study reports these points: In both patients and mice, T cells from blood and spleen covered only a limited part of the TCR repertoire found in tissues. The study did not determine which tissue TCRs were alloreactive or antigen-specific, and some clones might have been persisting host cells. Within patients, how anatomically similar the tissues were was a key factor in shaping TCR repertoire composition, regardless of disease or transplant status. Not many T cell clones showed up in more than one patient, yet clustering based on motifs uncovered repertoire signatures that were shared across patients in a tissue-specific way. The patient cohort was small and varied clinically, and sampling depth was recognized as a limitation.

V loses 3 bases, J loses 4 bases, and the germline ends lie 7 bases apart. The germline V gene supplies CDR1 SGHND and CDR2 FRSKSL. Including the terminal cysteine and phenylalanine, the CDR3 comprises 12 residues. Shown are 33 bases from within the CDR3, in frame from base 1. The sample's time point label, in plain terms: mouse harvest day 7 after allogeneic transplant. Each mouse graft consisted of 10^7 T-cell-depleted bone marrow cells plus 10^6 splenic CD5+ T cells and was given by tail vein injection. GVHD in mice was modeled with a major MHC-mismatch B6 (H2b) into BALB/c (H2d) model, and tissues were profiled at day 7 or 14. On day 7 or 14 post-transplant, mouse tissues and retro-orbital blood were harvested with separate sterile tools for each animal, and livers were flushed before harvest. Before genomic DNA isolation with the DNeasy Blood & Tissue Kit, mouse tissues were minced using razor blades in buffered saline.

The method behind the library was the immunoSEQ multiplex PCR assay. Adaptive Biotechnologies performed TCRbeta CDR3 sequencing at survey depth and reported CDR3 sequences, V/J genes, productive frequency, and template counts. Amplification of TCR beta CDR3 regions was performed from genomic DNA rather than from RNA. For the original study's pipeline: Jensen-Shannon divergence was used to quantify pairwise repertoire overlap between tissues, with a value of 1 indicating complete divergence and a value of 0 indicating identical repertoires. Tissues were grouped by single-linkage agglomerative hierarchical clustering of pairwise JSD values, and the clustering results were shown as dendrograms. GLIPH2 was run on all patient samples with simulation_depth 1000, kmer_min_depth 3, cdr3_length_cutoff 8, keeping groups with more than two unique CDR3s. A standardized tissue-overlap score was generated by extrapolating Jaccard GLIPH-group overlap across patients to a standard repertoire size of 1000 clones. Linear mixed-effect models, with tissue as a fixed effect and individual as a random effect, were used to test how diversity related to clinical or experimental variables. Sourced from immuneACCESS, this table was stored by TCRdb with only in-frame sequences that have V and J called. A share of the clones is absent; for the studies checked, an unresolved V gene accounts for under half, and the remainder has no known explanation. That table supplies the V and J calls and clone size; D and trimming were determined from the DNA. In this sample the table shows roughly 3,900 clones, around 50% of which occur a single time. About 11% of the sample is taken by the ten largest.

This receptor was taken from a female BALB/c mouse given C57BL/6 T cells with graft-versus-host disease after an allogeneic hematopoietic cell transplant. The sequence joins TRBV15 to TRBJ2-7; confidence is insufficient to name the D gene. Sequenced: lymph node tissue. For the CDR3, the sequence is CASSFRQYEQYF. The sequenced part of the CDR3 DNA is TGTGCCAGCAGTTTTCGGCAGTATGAACAGTAC.